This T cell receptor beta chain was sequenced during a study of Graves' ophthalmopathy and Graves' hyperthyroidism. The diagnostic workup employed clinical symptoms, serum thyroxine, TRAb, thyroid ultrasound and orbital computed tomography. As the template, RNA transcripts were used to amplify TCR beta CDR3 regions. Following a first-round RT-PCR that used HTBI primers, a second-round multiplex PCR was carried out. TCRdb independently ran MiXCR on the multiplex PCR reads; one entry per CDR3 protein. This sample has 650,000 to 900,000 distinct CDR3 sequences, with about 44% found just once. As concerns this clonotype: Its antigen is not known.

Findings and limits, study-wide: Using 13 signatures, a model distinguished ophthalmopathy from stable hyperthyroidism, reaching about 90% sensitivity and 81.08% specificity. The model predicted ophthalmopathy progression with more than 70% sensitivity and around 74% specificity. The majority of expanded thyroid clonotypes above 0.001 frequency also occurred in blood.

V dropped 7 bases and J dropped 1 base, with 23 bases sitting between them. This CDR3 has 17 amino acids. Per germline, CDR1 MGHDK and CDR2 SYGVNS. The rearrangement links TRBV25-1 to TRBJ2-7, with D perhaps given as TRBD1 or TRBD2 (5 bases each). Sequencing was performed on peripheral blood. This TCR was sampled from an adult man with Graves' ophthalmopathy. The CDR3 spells CASIVAYGAFRSYEQYF. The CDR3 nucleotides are TGTGCCAGCATAGTGGCCTACGGGGCTTTCAGGTCCTACGAGCAGTACTTC.